A selection of T cell receptor beta chains follows, all from one sample in a study of shared clonotypes between healthy human individuals. Clones were sequenced by immunoSEQ multiplex PCR, and TCRdb holds only the in-frame ones, with some missing. The top ten hold around 1.1% of the sample, which has some 2.1 million clones, about 95% seen once. Sequencing was done on a sample of naive CD8+ T cells sorted from blood. Receptors were obtained from a man aged 18 to 35 in good health. CDR3s include the opening cysteine and the closing phenylalanine or tryptophan. Each record gives: V gene, clone size, J gene, D gene, CDR3 protein, CDR3 DNA. A D gene is named only where the DNA matches it firmly. Where a row states a size, it is once, few, many or the class of an expanded clone; other rows omit it.

>TRBV6-6|.|TRBJ2-7|TRBD1
CASSYSGTGSYEQYF
TGTGCCAGCAGTTACTCCGGGACAGGCTCCTACGAGCAGTACTTC
>TRBV4-1|.|TRBJ2-7|TRBD2
CASSPEDVGLATYEQYF
TGCGCCAGCAGCCCAGAAGACGTGGGACTAGCTACCTACGAGCAGTACTTC
>TRBV5-6|once|TRBJ2-6|.
CASTPMGSGANVLTF
TGTGCCAGCACCCCGATGGGCTCTGGGGCCAACGTCCTGACTTTC
>TRBV10-2|.|TRBJ2-1|TRBD2
CASSESGRDDEQFF
TGCGCCAGCAGTGAGAGCGGGAGGGACGATGAGCAGTTCTTC
>TRBV7-9|.|TRBJ2-3|.
CASSTGSATDTQYF
TGTGCCAGCAGCACGGGCTCGGCTACAGATACGCAGTATTTT
>TRBV11-3|.|TRBJ2-2|.
CASSLRGTGELFF
TGTGCCAGCAGCTTAAGGGGGACCGGGGAGCTGTTTTTT
>TRBV4-1|.|TRBJ2-3|.
CASSSGQLSRTDTQYF
TGCGCCAGCAGTTCGGGACAACTTTCTCGCACAGATACGCAGTATTTT
>TRBV27|.|TRBJ2-7|.
CASSFLDSEQYF
TGTGCCAGCAGTTTCCTCGACAGCGAGCAGTACTTC
>TRBV6-5|.|TRBJ1-2|TRBD1
CASSYFAQGGDGYTF
TGTGCCAGCAGTTACTTCGCACAGGGGGGGGATGGCTACACCTTC
>TRBV5-1|.|TRBJ2-7|.
CASSLDPSYEQYF
TGCGCCAGCAGCTTGGATCCCAGCTACGAGCAGTACTTC
>TRBV30|.|TRBJ2-7|.
CAWSTADYEQYF
TGTGCCTGGAGTACTGCCGATTACGAGCAGTACTTC
>TRBV27|.|TRBJ2-1|.
CASSPDWSSYNEQFF
TGTGCCAGCAGTCCTGACTGGAGCTCCTACAATGAGCAGTTCTTC
>TRBV6-5|.|TRBJ1-2|.
CASTLTRGDGYTF
TGTGCCAGCACCCTAACCCGAGGGGATGGCTACACCTTC
>TRBV15|.|TRBJ1-4|.
CATSRGQDDNEKLFF
TGTGCCACCAGCAGAGGACAGGACGATAATGAAAAACTGTTTTTT
>TRBV30|once|TRBJ2-7|.
CAWSVPSNYEQYF
TGTGCCTGGAGTGTACCAAGCAACTACGAGCAGTACTTC
>TRBV5-4|.|TRBJ1-2|TRBD1
CASSREGAGGYTF
TGTGCCAGCAGTCGAGAGGGGGCGGGAGGCTACACCTTC
>TRBV4-1|.|TRBJ2-7|TRBD2
CASSQGAGGETYEQYF
TGCGCCAGCAGCCAAGGGGCGGGAGGCGAAACCTACGAGCAGTACTTC
>TRBV5-6|.|TRBJ1-6|.
CASSPGTLNSPLHF
TGTGCCAGCAGCCCGGGGACGCTTAATTCACCCCTCCACTTT
>TRBV13|few|TRBJ1-2|.
CASSFDYGYTF
TGTGCCAGCAGCTTCGACTATGGCTACACCTTC
>TRBV28|.|TRBJ2-7|.
CASSLYWGYEQYF
TGTGCCAGCAGTTTATACTGGGGGTACGAGCAGTACTTC
>TRBV7-9|.|TRBJ2-5|.
CASSSRTIFQETQYF
TGTGCCAGCAGCTCCCGGACAATCTTCCAAGAGACCCAGTACTTC
>TRBV6-1|.|TRBJ1-1|TRBD1
CASRDRGTLNTEAFF
TGTGCCAGCAGGGACAGGGGGACCCTGAACACTGAAGCTTTCTTT
>TRBV5-4|.|TRBJ2-2|.
CASSPTSGPYTGELFF
TGTGCCAGCAGCCCGACGTCAGGCCCCTACACCGGGGAGCTGTTTTTT
>TRBV7-9|.|TRBJ2-5|.
CASSSRLEDQETQYF
TGTGCCAGCAGTTCGAGGTTGGAAGACCAAGAGACCCAGTACTTC
>TRBV6-5|.|TRBJ2-2|TRBD2
CASSYETSGSTGELFF
TGTGCCAGCAGTTACGAGACTAGCGGGAGTACCGGGGAGCTGTTTTTT
>TRBV7-9|.|TRBJ2-1|.
CASSLPGDRNEQFF
TGTGCCAGCAGCTTGCCGGGAGACCGGAATGAGCAGTTCTTC
>TRBV4-3|.|TRBJ2-1|TRBD2
CASSLGTSGTSYNEQFF
TGCGCCAGCAGCCTTGGGACTAGCGGGACTTCCTACAATGAGCAGTTCTTC
>TRBV13|.|TRBJ2-3|.
CASSGAVGGALDTQYF
TGTGCCTCCTCCGGAGCCGTGGGGGGCGCATTAGATACGCAGTATTTT
>TRBV5-6|.|TRBJ2-7|TRBD1
CASSLIGSGTGAYEQYF
TGTGCCAGCAGCTTGATCGGCTCCGGGACAGGGGCTTACGAGCAGTACTTC
>TRBV27|.|TRBJ2-7|TRBD2
CASSPGLAPGVEQYF
TGTGCCAGCAGTCCGGGACTAGCTCCGGGCGTGGAGCAGTACTTC
>TRBV6-5|.|TRBJ1-6|TRBD1
CASRVRDRAPLHF
TGTGCCAGCAGAGTCCGGGACAGGGCCCCCCTCCACTTT
>TRBV28|few|TRBJ1-6|TRBD1
CASSFRGQVYSPLHF
TGTGCCAGCAGTTTTAGGGGACAGGTCTATTCACCCCTCCACTTT
>TRBV4-1|.|TRBJ1-5|TRBD1
CASSQVLDRGNQPQHF
TGCGCCAGCAGCCAAGTCCTCGACAGGGGCAATCAGCCCCAGCATTTT
>TRBV10-3|.|TRBJ1-2|TRBD1
CAISQRQGWNDGYTF
TGTGCCATCAGTCAGAGACAGGGATGGAATGATGGCTACACCTTC
>TRBV13|.|TRBJ2-7|.
CASSSIRDLTYEQYF
TGTGCCAGCAGCTCCATCCGGGACTTAACCTACGAGCAGTACTTC
>TRBV6-6|.|TRBJ2-6|.
CASSYGGGNGANVLTF
TGTGCCAGCAGTTACGGGGGGGGCAATGGGGCCAACGTCCTGACTTTC
>TRBV11-2|once|TRBJ2-3|.
CASSFWGDTDTQYF
TGTGCCAGCAGCTTCTGGGGGGACACAGATACGCAGTATTTT
>TRBV5-4|few|TRBJ1-1|TRBD1
CASSPDRGGTEAFF
TGTGCCAGCAGCCCAGACAGGGGCGGTACTGAAGCTTTCTTT
>TRBV7-9|.|TRBJ2-7|TRBD1
CASSSLQGAPYEQYF
TGTGCCAGCAGCTCACTTCAGGGGGCCCCCTACGAGCAGTACTTC
>TRBV27|once|TRBJ2-1|TRBD2
CASGLAGAQNEQFF
TGTGCCAGCGGACTAGCGGGAGCGCAAAATGAGCAGTTCTTC
>TRBV27|.|TRBJ2-7|.
CASSFTGKAYEQYF
TGTGCCAGCAGTTTTACAGGGAAGGCCTACGAGCAGTACTTC
>TRBV4-1|once|TRBJ2-5|.
CASSDSQETQYF
TGCGCCAGCAGCGACAGCCAAGAGACCCAGTACTTC
>TRBV5-1|.|TRBJ2-7|TRBD2
CASSCGGGAYEQYF
TGCGCCAGCAGCTGCGGCGGGGGGGCCTACGAGCAGTACTTC
>TRBV7-9|.|TRBJ2-2|.
CASSFIGGELFF
TGTGCCAGCAGCTTTATAGGCGGGGAGCTGTTTTTT
>TRBV13|.|TRBJ1-1|.
CASSSSWEGMNTEAFF
TGTGCCAGCAGCTCCTCCTGGGAGGGAATGAACACTGAAGCTTTCTTT
>TRBV11-2|.|TRBJ1-4|TRBD1
CASSLDLGQGYEKLFF
TGTGCCAGCAGCTTAGATCTGGGACAGGGATACGAAAAACTGTTTTTT
>TRBV6-5|.|TRBJ2-7|.
CASSPQGTEQYF
TGTGCCAGCAGTCCCCAGGGGACCGAGCAGTACTTC